Listed below are T cell receptor beta chains from one sample, sequenced in a study of cytomegalovirus exposure and HLA in healthy donors. Method: immunoSEQ multiplex PCR; TCRdb's copy keeps in-frame clones and lacks some. The sample records 300,000 to 400,000 clones, approximately 86% being singletons. Material: PBMCs. The receptor set was obtained from a man aged 30 to 39 in good health and CMV-seronegative. The CDR3 runs from the conserved cysteine through the conserved F or W. A D gene is named only where the DNA matches it firmly. Size values are once, few and many counts, or a class for expanded clones, and some rows have none.

>TRBJ2-5|-|14|TRBD2|TRBV5-4
CASSSSGGAETQYF
TGTGCCAGCAGCTCTAGCGGGGGGGCCGAGACCCAGTACTTC
>TRBJ1-1|once|14|-|TRBV25-1
CASSLGARNTEAFF
TGTGCCAGCAGTCTAGGGGCACGGAACACTGAAGCTTTCTTT
>TRBJ2-3|-|15|TRBD1|TRBV27
CASSRTGGIADTQYF
TGTGCCAGCAGTCGTACAGGGGGCATAGCAGATACGCAGTATTTT
>TRBJ2-7|once|16|TRBD2|TRBV6-6
CASSYSPAGNSYEQYF
TGTGCCAGCAGTTACTCTCCAGCGGGGAACTCCTACGAGCAGTACTTC
>TRBJ1-1|-|14|TRBD1|TRBV6-6
CASSYSGTATEAFF
TGTGCCAGCAGTTACTCAGGGACAGCCACTGAAGCTTTCTTT
>TRBJ1-1|-|15|-|TRBV6-5
CASSPRFLASTEAFF
TGTGCCAGCAGTCCCCGGTTCTTAGCGAGCACTGAAGCTTTCTTT
>TRBJ1-6|-|17|TRBD1|TRBV18
CASSPLNIGQGNSPLHF
TGTGCCAGCTCACCACTCAACATAGGACAGGGTAATTCACCCCTCCACTTT
>TRBJ2-3|-|16|TRBD2|TRBV19
CASTEGAGGSTDTQYF
TGTGCCAGTACTGAAGGTGCCGGGGGGAGCACAGATACGCAGTATTTT
>TRBJ1-5|-|14|-|TRBV6-6
CASSYGSSSQPQHF
TGTGCCAGCAGTTACGGGTCTAGCAGCCAGCCCCAGCATTTT
>TRBJ2-5|-|17|TRBD2|TRBV12-5
CASGFTTGTRGSETQYF
TGTGCTAGTGGTTTCACAACCGGGACTAGGGGGTCGGAGACCCAGTACTTC
>TRBJ2-3|-|15|TRBD2|TRBV9
CASSKLAGSTDTQYF
TGTGCCAGCAGCAAGTTAGCGGGGAGCACAGATACGCAGTATTTT
>TRBJ2-3|-|15|-|TRBV7-2
CASSSTVTSTDTQYF
TGTGCCAGCAGCTCGACAGTCACTAGCACAGATACGCAGTATTTT
>TRBJ2-2|few|15|TRBD2|TRBV7-9
CASSLGGKNTGELFF
TGTGCCAGCAGCTTGGGGGGGAAGAACACCGGGGAGCTGTTTTTT
>TRBJ2-7|-|14|-|TRBV6-6
CASSYDDSSYEQYF
TGTGCCAGCAGTTATGATGACAGCTCCTACGAGCAGTACTTC
>TRBJ2-3|-|17|-|TRBV14
CASSARDRSSGTDTQYF
TGTGCCAGCAGCGCCCGAGACAGGTCTTCCGGCACAGATACGCAGTATTTT
>TRBJ1-4|-|18|-|TRBV11-2
CASSLPWQGGGANEKLFF
TGTGCCAGCAGCCTACCATGGCAGGGAGGAGGTGCTAATGAAAAACTGTTTTTT
>TRBJ1-2|-|14|TRBD1|TRBV7-9
CASSLAQGANGYTF
TGTGCCAGCAGCTTGGCGCAGGGGGCGAATGGCTACACCTTC
>TRBJ2-1|-|11|TRBD2|TRBV20-1
CSAGGLAEQFF
TGCAGTGCTGGGGGACTAGCGGAGCAGTTCTTC
>TRBJ2-3|-|11|-|TRBV27
CAIGLTDTQYF
TGTGCCATCGGTCTAACAGATACGCAGTATTTT
>TRBJ2-3|-|17|TRBD2|TRBV11-1
CASSPSGTSGATDTQYF
TGTGCCAGCAGCCCCTCCGGGACTAGCGGGGCCACAGATACGCAGTATTTT
>TRBJ2-7|-|15|TRBD2|TRBV2
CASSVGLAGTYEQYF
TGTGCCAGCAGTGTTGGACTAGCGGGGACTTACGAGCAGTACTTC
>TRBJ2-6|-|15|-|TRBV2
CASSQQVSGANVLTF
TGTGCCAGCAGCCAACAGGTCTCTGGGGCCAACGTCCTGACTTTC
>TRBJ1-1|-|15|-|TRBV9
CASSVAGEGWTEAFF
TGTGCCAGCAGCGTAGCAGGGGAGGGTTGGACTGAAGCTTTCTTT
>TRBJ1-2|once|16|-|TRBV14
CASSPRTVIANYGYTF
TGTGCCAGCAGCCCGAGGACAGTTATAGCTAACTATGGCTACACCTTC
>TRBJ2-7|-|12|-|TRBV10-2
CASTKSYYEQYF
TGCGCCAGCACTAAGTCCTACTACGAGCAGTACTTC
>TRBJ1-5|-|14|TRBD1|TRBV6-1
CASSLTGGGQPQHF
TGTGCCAGCAGCCTTACAGGGGGCGGGCAGCCCCAGCATTTT
>TRBJ2-7|many|13|TRBD1|TRBV23-1
CASSQLRQGEQYF
TGCGCCAGCAGTCAACTCCGACAGGGCGAGCAGTACTTC
>TRBJ1-2|-|13|-|TRBV6-1
CASTPRGNYGYTF
TGTGCCAGCACGCCCAGGGGCAACTATGGCTACACCTTC
>TRBJ1-5|-|15|-|TRBV19
CASSMVGSFRQPQHF
TGTGCCAGTAGTATGGTGGGCTCTTTCCGCCAGCCCCAGCATTTT
>TRBJ1-5|-|16|-|TRBV5-6
CASSSRTGFGGQPQHF
TGTGCCAGCAGCTCCCGAACAGGGTTTGGGGGCCAGCCCCAGCATTTT
>TRBJ1-1|once|16|TRBD1|TRBV7-2
CASSLAGGQGVIEAFF
TGTGCCAGCAGCTTAGCGGGGGGACAGGGGGTTATTGAAGCTTTCTTT
>TRBJ2-1|-|15|-|TRBV10-3
CAIREDSRAVFEQFF
TGTGCCATCAGGGAGGACAGTAGAGCAGTGTTTGAGCAGTTCTTC
>TRBJ2-3|-|16|TRBD1|TRBV5-4
CASSYRGSPTTDTQYF
TGTGCCAGCAGCTACAGGGGGTCCCCAACCACAGATACGCAGTATTTT
>TRBJ1-4|once|15|TRBD1|TRBV10-3
CAISESLQGNEKLFF
TGTGCCATCAGTGAGTCTCTACAGGGGAATGAAAAACTGTTTTTT
>TRBJ1-2|once|13|TRBD1|TRBV5-1
CASSTGGNYGYTF
TGCGCCAGCTCGACAGGGGGGAACTATGGCTACACCTTC
>TRBJ2-1|-|16|-|TRBV5-1
CASSRTVSGSYNEQFF
TGCGCCAGCAGCCGGACAGTCTCGGGCTCCTACAATGAGCAGTTCTTC
>TRBJ1-1|-|15|TRBD1|TRBV5-1
CASSWTGSANTEAFF
TGCGCCAGCAGCTGGACAGGATCGGCGAACACTGAAGCTTTCTTT
>TRBJ1-1|-|15|-|TRBV21-1
CASSKVGQANTEAFF
TGTGCCAGCAGCAAGGTGGGACAGGCAAACACTGAAGCTTTCTTT
>TRBJ1-4|once|15|-|TRBV6-5
CASSQIQGFNEKLFF
TGTGCCAGCAGTCAAATACAGGGTTTTAATGAAAAACTGTTTTTT
>TRBJ2-3|-|16|TRBD2|TRBV7-2
CASSLAGTRSTDTQYF
TGTGCCAGCAGCTTAGCTGGGACTAGGAGCACAGATACGCAGTATTTT
>TRBJ2-4|-|14|-|TRBV27
CASSLGQSLNIQYF
TGTGCCAGCAGTTTAGGGCAGAGTTTAAACATTCAGTACTTC
>TRBJ2-7|-|15|-|TRBV6-5
CASSYSRASSYEQYF
TGTGCCAGCAGTTACTCCAGGGCTAGCTCCTACGAGCAGTACTTC
>TRBJ1-2|-|14|TRBD1|TRBV6-1
CASDLEGQNYGYTF
TGTGCCAGCGATCTTGAGGGACAGAACTATGGCTACACCTTC
>TRBJ1-1|-|16|-|TRBV7-2
CASSLGRGKGYTEAFF
TGTGCCAGCAGCTTAGGGAGAGGGAAAGGGTATACTGAAGCTTTCTTT
>TRBJ1-5|-|17|-|TRBV7-8
CASSANLGQSSNQPQHF
TGTGCCAGCAGCGCAAATCTGGGGCAGTCTAGCAATCAGCCCCAGCATTTT
>TRBJ1-5|once|15|TRBD1|TRBV5-1
CASSPTGERNQPQHF
TGCGCCAGCAGCCCGACAGGGGAGCGCAATCAGCCCCAGCATTTT
>TRBJ2-5|-|14|TRBD2|TRBV10-3
CAISEVAGVGEQYF
TGTGCCATCAGTGAGGTAGCGGGGGTCGGAGAGCAGTACTTC
>TRBJ2-5|-|14|-|TRBV13
CASSLEGRGETQYF
TGTGCCAGCAGCTTAGAGGGCAGGGGAGAGACCCAGTACTTC
>TRBJ1-4|-|14|-|TRBV5-5
CASSLGTDNEKLFF
TGTGCCAGCAGCTTGGGGACAGACAATGAAAAACTGTTTTTT
>TRBJ2-7|-|15|TRBD1|TRBV5-1
CASSLDRASPYEQYF
TGCGCCAGCAGCCTAGACAGGGCGTCTCCCTACGAGCAGTACTTC
>TRBJ2-1|-|15|-|TRBV27
CASSSDLTRTNEQFF
TGTGCCAGCAGTTCGGACCTGACCCGGACTAATGAGCAGTTCTTC
>TRBJ2-3|-|16|-|TRBV5-1
CASNSITGFITDTQYF
TGCGCCAGCAACTCCATTACAGGGTTTATCACAGATACGCAGTATTTT
>TRBJ2-7|-|13|-|TRBV2
CASIIGVSSEQYF
TGTGCCAGCATAATAGGGGTTTCGAGCGAGCAGTACTTC
>TRBJ2-3|-|14|TRBD1|TRBV6-5
CASGDRASTDTQYF
TGTGCCAGCGGAGACAGGGCTAGCACAGATACGCAGTATTTT